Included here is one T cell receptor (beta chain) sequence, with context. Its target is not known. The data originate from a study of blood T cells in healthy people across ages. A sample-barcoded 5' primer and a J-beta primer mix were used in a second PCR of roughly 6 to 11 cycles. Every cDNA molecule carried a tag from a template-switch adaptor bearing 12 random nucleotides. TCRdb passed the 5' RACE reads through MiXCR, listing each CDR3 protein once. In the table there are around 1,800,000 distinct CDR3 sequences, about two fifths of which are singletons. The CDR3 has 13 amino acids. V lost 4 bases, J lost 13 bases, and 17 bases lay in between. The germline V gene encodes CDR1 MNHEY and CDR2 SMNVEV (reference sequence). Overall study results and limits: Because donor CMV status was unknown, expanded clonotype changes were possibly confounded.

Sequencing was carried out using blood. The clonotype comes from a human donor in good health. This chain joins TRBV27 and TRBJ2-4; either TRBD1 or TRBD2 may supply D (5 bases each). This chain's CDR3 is CASSSSGLREQYF. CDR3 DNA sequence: TGTGCCAGCAGTTCTTCAGGGTTGAGGGAGCAGTACTTC.